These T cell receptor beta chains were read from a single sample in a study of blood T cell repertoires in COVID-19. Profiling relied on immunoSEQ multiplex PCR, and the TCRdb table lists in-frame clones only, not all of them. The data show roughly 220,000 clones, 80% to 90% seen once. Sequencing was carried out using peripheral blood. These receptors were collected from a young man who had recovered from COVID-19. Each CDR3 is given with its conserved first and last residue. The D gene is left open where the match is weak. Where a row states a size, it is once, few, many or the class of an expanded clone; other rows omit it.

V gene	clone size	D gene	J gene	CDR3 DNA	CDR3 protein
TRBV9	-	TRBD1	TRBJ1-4	TGTGCCAGCAGCTCACGGACAGGGGGAAATGAAAAACTGTTTTTT	CASSSRTGGNEKLFF
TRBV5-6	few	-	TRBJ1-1	TGTGCCAGCAGCTTATACGGTGAAGCTTTCTTT	CASSLYGEAFF
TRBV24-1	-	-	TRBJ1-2	TGTGCCACCAGTGATATTTGGAGCCACTATGGCTACACCTTC	CATSDIWSHYGYTF
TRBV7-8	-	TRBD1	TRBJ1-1	TGTGCCAGCAGCCAGAGGACAGGCCCGAACACTGAAGCTTTCTTT	CASSQRTGPNTEAFF
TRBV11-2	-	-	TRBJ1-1	TGTGCCAGCAGCTTCGTTAACCCCGCAGGCACTGAAGCTTTCTTT	CASSFVNPAGTEAFF
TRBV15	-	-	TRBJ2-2	TGTGCCACCAGCAGAGGTATTAACGGGGAGCTGTTTTTT	CATSRGINGELFF
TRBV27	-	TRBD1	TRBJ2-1	TGTGCCAGCAGGTGGGACAGGGGGCATGAGTATGAGCAGTTCTTC	CASRWDRGHEYEQFF
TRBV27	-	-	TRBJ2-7	TGTGCCAGCAGTTTGAGGAGTCCCTACGAGCAGTACTTC	CASSLRSPYEQYF
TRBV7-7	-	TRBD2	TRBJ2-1	TGTGCCAGCAGCTCGGGACTAGAGGCTGAGCAGTTCTTC	CASSSGLEAEQFF
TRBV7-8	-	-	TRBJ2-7	TGTGCCAGCAGCCGTAACTCCCGATCCTACGAGCAGTACTTC	CASSRNSRSYEQYF
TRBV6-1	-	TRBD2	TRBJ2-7	TGTGCCAGCCGTCCCCGGGGGGGAGAATCCTACGAGCAGTACTTC	CASRPRGGESYEQYF
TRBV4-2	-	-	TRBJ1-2	TGTGCCAGCAGCCAAGACCGGGGAATCGGCTATGGCTACACCTTC	CASSQDRGIGYGYTF
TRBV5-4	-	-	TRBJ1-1	TGTGCCAGCAGCTTGAAGTCCAGGGCCACTGAAGCTTTCTTT	CASSLKSRATEAFF
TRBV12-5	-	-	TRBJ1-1	TGTGCTAGTGGAGCCCATGGGGGCGGAACTGAAGCTTTCTTT	CASGAHGGGTEAFF
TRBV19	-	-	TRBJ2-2	TGTGCCAGTAGTATGGGGCTAGTCAACACCGGGGAGCTGTTTTTT	CASSMGLVNTGELFF
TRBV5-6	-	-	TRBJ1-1	TGTGCCAGCAGCTTGGTGGTTATCAGGGACACTGAAGCTTTCTTT	CASSLVVIRDTEAFF
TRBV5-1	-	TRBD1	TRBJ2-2	TGCGCCAGCAGCTTTACAGGGGCCGCTAACACCGGGGAGCTGTTTTTT	CASSFTGAANTGELFF
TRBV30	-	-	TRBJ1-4	TGTGCCTGGAGTGTTCGGGGGGGGTACGAAAAACTGTTTTTT	CAWSVRGGYEKLFF
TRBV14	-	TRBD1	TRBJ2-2	TGTGCCAGCAGCAAGACGGGACAGGGGGCCGGGGAGCTGTTTTTT	CASSKTGQGAGELFF
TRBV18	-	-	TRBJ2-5	TGTGCCAGCTCACTCGGACAGACTGACCAAGAGACCCAGTACTTC	CASSLGQTDQETQYF
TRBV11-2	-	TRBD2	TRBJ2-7	TGTGCCAGCAGCTTCCAGCGGGGGCAATACGAGCAGTACTTC	CASSFQRGQYEQYF
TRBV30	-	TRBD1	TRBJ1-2	TGTGCCTGGAGTCGGACAGGACAATATGGCTACACCTTC	CAWSRTGQYGYTF
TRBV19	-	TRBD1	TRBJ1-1	TGTGCCAGTAGTATGGGAGGGACAGGGATCACTGAAGCTTTCTTT	CASSMGGTGITEAFF
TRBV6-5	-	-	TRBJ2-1	TGTGCCAGCAGTCCCGACAGATCCTACAATGAGCAGTTCTTC	CASSPDRSYNEQFF
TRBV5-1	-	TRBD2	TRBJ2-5	TGCGCCAGCAGCCCGGGACTAGCACCACAAGAGACCCAGTACTTC	CASSPGLAPQETQYF